This record covers a single TCR beta chain. Its antigen is not identified. The method was immunoSEQ multiplex PCR; TCRdb's version includes in-frame clones alone and lacks a portion of them. The table includes some 2,000,000 clones, about 94% detected once. The entry originates in a study of shared clonotypes between healthy human individuals. For the study at large: Every donor yielded three CD4 naive, three CD4 memory, two CD8 naive and one CD8 memory plate.

Study-level points and caveats: Only blood underwent sampling, and tissue repertoires likely differ. Non-shared clonotypes were found to have lower generation probabilities than the clonotypes that were shared by all four of the sorted-subset donors.

The naive CD8 fraction comprised CD45RO-negative cells positively selected for CCR7 and excluded terminally differentiated effector memory CD45RA+ cells. The sample consisted of naive CD8+ T cells sorted from blood. The source of this sequence is a young man in good health.

In DNA form, the CDR3 reads TGTGCCAGCAGTGAAGAAAGGACCCAGTACTTC. This encodes CASSEERTQYF. The chain is built from TRBV25-1 and TRBJ2-5, with D unclear. V was trimmed by 2 bases and J by 7 bases, leaving 5 bases between them. Per germline, CDR1 MGHDK and CDR2 SYGVNS. The CDR3 sequence is 11 residues long.